Reported below is one T cell receptor (beta chain). This entry is derived from a study of blood T cell repertoires in COVID-19. Turning to the study itself: COVID-19 samples collected from the United States, Italy and Spain covered acute and convalescent phases. Sample material is recorded as cDNA or gDNA derived from T cells, B-cell-depleted T cells, or PBMCs.

Unmatched junction bases numbered 5, after V lost 2 bases and J lost 4 bases. Looked up from germline, CDR1 is SGDLS and CDR2 is YYNGEE. The CDR3 sequence is 14 residues long. Original handling: Reference gene primer amplification gave estimated nucleated cell counts. Profiling relied on immunoSEQ multiplex PCR, and the TCRdb table lists in-frame clones only, not all of them. D and trimming were read from the DNA, whereas the V and J calls and clone size are those reported in that table. The data show fewer than 150,000 clones, with 80% to 90% seen just once and around 4.5% held by the top ten. The rearrangement joins TRBV9 to TRBJ1-2; 7 bases line up with TRBD1. The receptor was derived from a woman aged 45-65 years with acute or convalescent COVID-19. What was sequenced was peripheral blood. The CDR3: CASSVDRTTYGYTF. The CDR3 bases are TGTGCCAGCAGCGTGGACAGGACCACCTATGGCTACACCTTC.